Listed here is a single T cell receptor (beta chain). With 6 bases clipped from V and 9 bases from J, the junction kept 5 bases outside the gene matches. The length of the CDR3 is 13 residues. Germline CDR1 reads MNHEY; CDR2 reads SVGAGI. These data belong to a study of blood T cell repertoires in COVID-19. Study-wide background: COVID-19 samples collected from the United States, Italy and Spain covered acute and convalescent phases. Sources were T cells, B-cell-depleted T cells, or PBMCs; the material itself was cDNA or gDNA.

In the authors' methods: The authors estimated nucleated cell counts from reference gene primer amplification. Clones were read by immunoSEQ multiplex PCR, and TCRdb kept only the in-frame ones, dropping some. V and J calls and clone size are copied from that table; D and trimming were computed from the DNA. The top ten hold 2.5% to 3% of the sample, which has some 340,000 clones, 65% to 85% seen once. Sequenced input: peripheral blood. The sequence was obtained from a man in his thirties or forties with active or convalescent COVID-19. The V gene is TRBV6-5, the J gene TRBJ1-6; 7 bases align to TRBD1. The CDR3 nucleotides are TGTGCCAGCAGCCCAGGGGGATCTTCACCCCTCCACTTT. The encoded protein is CASSPGGSSPLHF.